The clone carrying this TCR beta chain was seen once. The antigen remains unidentified. These data belong to a study of a mutant IDH1 vaccine in newly diagnosed glioma. Noted time point: week 5, during vaccination. A 20-mer mutant IDH1 peptide at 300 ug was injected subcutaneously with topical imiquimod. Assay: immunoSEQ multiplex PCR; the TCRdb copy retains only in-frame clones and omits some. The profile shows roughly 39,000 clones, around 78% of them singletons. CDR1 is SEHNR and CDR2 is FQNEAQ in the germline V gene (reference sequence). Between the trimmed V and J ends, which lost 7 bases and 2 bases, there was a span of 14 bases. The CDR3 spans 14 residues.

This material consisted of PBMCs, taken from a glioma patient whose treatment included an IDH1 peptide vaccine. The chain employs TRBV7-9 and TRBJ2-5; TRBD1 is a possible D gene (6 bases). The origin of this receptor is a man aged 40-50 years with glioma. The CDR3 DNA reads as TGTGCCAGCACGGGCCGGACAGCGCAAGAGACCCAGTACTTC. Translated, it gives CASTGRTAQETQYF.